This T cell receptor beta chain was observed in a study of blood T cell repertoires in COVID-19. In the source study's methods: Estimated nucleated cell counts came from reference gene primer amplification. The table came from immunoSEQ multiplex PCR; TCRdb's copy has only in-frame clones and leaves some out. Clone size and V and J calls were adopted from that table, with D and trimming inferred from the DNA. Of approximately 45,000 clones listed, over 75% were seen once; the top ten hold roughly 5%. Sequencing input: peripheral blood. The clonotype originates from a man between 70 and 80 years old with acute or convalescent COVID-19.

The CDR3 region has the DNA TGTGCCAGTAGCCGGACTAGAAACTACGAGCAGTACTTC. This sequence encodes CASSRTRNYEQYF. The V gene is TRBV19, the J gene TRBJ2-7, with 7 bases fitting TRBD2. This CDR3 spans 13 amino acids. J gave up 3 bases and V 6 bases, and 5 bases lay outside the gene matches. Looked up from germline, CDR1 is LNHDA and CDR2 is SQIVND (reference sequence). The whole variable domain, filled in from reference TRBV19 and TRBJ2-7, reads DGGITQSPKYLFRKEGQNVTLSCEQNLNHDAMYWYRQDPGQGLRLIYYSQIVNDFQKGDIAEGYSVSREKKESFPLTVTSAQKNPTAFYLCASSRTRNYEQYFGPGTRLTVT.